This is a list of T cell receptor beta chains from one sample in a study of lymphopenia after photon versus proton radiotherapy. Sequencing was performed with immunoSEQ multiplex PCR; in TCRdb, only in-frame clones are kept and a portion is missing. The table lists approximately 150,000 clones, around 85% of them singletons. The sequencing here drew on peripheral blood, taken from a patient treated with photon-based radiotherapy. The receptors come from a man in his fifties with gastric cancer. The conserved cysteine and the conserved F or W are not part of the CDR3 here.

cdr3_aa,j_call,v_call
ASRPSGPGDTQY,TRBJ2-3,TRBV7-9
ASSLSLAGGYEQY,TRBJ2-7,TRBV27
SVDSGAGITYNEQF,TRBJ2-1,TRBV29-1
ASSYSLNTEAF,TRBJ1-1,TRBV6-5
ASSPGTGGYEQY,TRBJ2-7,TRBV7-9
ASSRLGQETQY,TRBJ2-5,TRBV4-2
ARGGSMGKNIQY,TRBJ2-4,TRBV2
ASSLRGGWNTEAF,TRBJ1-1,TRBV7-8
ASSPVGRGEQF,TRBJ2-1,TRBV18
ASSPGLAGAGSYNEQF,TRBJ2-1,TRBV4-1